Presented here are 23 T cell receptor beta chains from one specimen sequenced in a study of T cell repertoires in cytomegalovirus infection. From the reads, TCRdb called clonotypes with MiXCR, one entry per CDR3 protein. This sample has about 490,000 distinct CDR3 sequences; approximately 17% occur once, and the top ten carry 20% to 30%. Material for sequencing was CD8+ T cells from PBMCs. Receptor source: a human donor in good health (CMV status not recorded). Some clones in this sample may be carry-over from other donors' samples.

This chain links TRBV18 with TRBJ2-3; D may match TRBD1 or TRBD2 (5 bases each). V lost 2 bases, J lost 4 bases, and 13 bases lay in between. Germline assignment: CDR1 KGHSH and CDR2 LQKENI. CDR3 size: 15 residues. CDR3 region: CASSPKGMGADTQYF. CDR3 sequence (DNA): TGTGCCAGCTCACCAAAGGGGATGGGGGCAGATACGCAGTATTTT.

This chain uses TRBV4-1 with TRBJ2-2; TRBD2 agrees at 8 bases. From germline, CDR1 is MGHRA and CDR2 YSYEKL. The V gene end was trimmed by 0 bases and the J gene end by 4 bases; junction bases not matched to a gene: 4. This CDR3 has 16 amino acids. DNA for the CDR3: TGCGCCAGCAGCCAAGATGGTACTAGCGGCACCGGGGAGCTGTTTTTT. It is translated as CASSQDGTSGTGELFF.

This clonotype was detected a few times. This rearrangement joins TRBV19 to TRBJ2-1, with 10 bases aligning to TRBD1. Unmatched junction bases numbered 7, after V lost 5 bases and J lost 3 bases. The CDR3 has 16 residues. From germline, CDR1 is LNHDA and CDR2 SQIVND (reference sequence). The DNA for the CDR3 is TGTGCCAGTAGTGCGTACCGGGACAGGGGCTACAATGAGCAGTTCTTC. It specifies CASSAYRDRGYNEQFF. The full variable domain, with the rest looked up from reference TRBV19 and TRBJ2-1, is DGGITQSPKYLFRKEGQNVTLSCEQNLNHDAMYWYRQDPGQGLRLIYYSQIVNDFQKGDIAEGYSVSREKKESFPLTVTSAQKNPTAFYLCASSAYRDRGYNEQFFGPGTRLTVL.

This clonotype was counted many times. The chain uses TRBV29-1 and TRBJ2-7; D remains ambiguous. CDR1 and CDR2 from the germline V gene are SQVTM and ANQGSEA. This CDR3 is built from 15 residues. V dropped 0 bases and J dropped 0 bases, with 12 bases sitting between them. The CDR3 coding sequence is TGCAGCGTTGAAGACCCTAGTGGGCCCTCCTACGAGCAGTACTTC. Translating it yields CSVEDPSGPSYEQYF.

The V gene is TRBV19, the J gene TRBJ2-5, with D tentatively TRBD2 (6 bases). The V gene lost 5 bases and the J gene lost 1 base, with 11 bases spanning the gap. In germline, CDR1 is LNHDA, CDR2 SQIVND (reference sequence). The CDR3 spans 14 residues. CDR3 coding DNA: TGTGCCAGTAGTCCCTGGGGACTCCAAGAGACCCAGTACTTC. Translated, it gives CASSPWGLQETQYF.

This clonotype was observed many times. The DNA of the CDR3 is TGTGCCAGCAGCCCCGGACTCAGCTACAATGAGCAGTTCTTC. This gives the protein CASSPGLSYNEQFF. V is TRBV28 and J is TRBJ2-1; D perhaps matches TRBD2 (5 bases). The CDR3 totals 14 residues. Trimming shortened V by 6 bases and J by 3 bases, and 12 bases separated the two germline ends. Germline CDR1 reads MDHEN; CDR2 reads SYDVKM.

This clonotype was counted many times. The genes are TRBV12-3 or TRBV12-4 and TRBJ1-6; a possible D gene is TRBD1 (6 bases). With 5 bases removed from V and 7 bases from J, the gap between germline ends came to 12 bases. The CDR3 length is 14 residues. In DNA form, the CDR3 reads TGTGCCAGCAGTGGGGGGGCAGAGAATTCACCCCTCCACTTT. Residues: CASSGGAENSPLHF.

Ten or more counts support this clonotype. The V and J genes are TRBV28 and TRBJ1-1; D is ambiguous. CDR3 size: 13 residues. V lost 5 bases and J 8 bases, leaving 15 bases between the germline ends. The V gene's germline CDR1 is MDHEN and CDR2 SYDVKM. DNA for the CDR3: TGTGCCAGCAGTCCTCCCTGGAGCCCAGAAGCTTTCTTT. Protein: CASSPPWSPEAFF.

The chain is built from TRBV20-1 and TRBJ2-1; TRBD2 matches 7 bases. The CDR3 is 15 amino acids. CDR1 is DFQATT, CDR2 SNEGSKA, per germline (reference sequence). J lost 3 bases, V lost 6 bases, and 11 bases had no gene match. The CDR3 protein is CSACGQGGVYNEQFF. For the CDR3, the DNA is TGCAGTGCCTGCGGGCAGGGAGGGGTCTACAATGAGCAGTTCTTC.

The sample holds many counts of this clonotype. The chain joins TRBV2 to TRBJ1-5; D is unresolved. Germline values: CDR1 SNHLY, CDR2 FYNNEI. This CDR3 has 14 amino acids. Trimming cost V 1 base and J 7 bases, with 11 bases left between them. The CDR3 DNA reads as TGTGCCAGCAGTGAAGACTCGGGGATCCAGCCCCAGCATTTT. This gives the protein CASSEDSGIQPQHF.

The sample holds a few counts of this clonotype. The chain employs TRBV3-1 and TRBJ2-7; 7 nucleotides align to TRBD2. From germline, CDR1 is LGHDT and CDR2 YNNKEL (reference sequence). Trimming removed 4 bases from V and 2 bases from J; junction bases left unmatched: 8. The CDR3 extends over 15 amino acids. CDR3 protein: CASSPMGGNAYEQYF. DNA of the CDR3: TGTGCCAGCAGCCCTATGGGAGGGAATGCCTACGAGCAGTACTTC.

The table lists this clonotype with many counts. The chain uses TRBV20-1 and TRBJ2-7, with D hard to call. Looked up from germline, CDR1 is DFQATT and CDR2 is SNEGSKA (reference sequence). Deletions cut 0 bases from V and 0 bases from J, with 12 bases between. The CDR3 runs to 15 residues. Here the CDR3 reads CSARDWQAGSYEQYF. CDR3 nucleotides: TGCAGTGCTAGAGATTGGCAGGCAGGCTCCTACGAGCAGTACTTC.

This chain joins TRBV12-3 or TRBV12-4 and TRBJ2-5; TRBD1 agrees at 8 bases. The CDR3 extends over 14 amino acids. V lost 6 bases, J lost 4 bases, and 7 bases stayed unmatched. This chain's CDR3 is CASSGDRRRETQYF. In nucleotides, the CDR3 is TGTGCCAGCAGCGGGGACAGGCGGCGAGAGACCCAGTACTTC.

For the CDR3, the DNA is TGTGCCAGCAGCTTGACTCCTAGCGGGAGGAGGTCCTACAATGAGCAGTTCTTC. Protein sequence: CASSLTPSGRRSYNEQFF. The rearrangement joins TRBV5-4 to TRBJ2-1, with TRBD2 matching over 11 bases. Germline V gene sequence: CDR1 SGHNT, CDR2 YYREEE (reference sequence). This CDR3 is 18 amino acids long. The ends lost 1 base at V and 1 base at J; junction bases unmatched: 7. The variable domain in full, completed from reference TRBV5-4 and TRBJ2-1, reads ETGVTQSPTHLIKTRGQQVTLRCSSQSGHNTVSWYQQALGQGPQFIFQYYREEENGRGNFPPRFSGLQFPNYSSELNVNALELDDSALYLCASSLTPSGRRSYNEQFFGPGTRLTVL.

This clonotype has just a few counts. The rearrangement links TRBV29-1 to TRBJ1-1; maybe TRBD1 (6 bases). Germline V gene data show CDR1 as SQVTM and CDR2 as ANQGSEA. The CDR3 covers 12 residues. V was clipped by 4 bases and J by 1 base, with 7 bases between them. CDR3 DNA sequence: TGCAGCGTTGGACAGGCGAACACTGAAGCTTTCTTT. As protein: CSVGQANTEAFF.

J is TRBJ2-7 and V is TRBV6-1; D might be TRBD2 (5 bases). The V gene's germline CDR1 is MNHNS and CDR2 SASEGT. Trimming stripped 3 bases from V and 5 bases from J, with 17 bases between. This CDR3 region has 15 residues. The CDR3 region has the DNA TGTGCCAGCAGTGACGGGGAAATGAGTCGGGACGAGCAGTACTTC. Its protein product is CASSDGEMSRDEQYF.

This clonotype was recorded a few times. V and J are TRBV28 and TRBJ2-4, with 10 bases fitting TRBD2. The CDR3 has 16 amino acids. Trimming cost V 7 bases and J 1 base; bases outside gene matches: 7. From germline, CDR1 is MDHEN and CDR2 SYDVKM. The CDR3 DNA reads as TGTGCCAGCACGGCTAGCGGGAGAATTGCCAAAAACATTCAGTACTTC. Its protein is CASTASGRIAKNIQYF.

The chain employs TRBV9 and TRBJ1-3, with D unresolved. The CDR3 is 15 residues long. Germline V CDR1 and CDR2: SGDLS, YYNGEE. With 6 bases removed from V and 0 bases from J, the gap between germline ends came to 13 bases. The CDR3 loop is CASTRSPSSGNTIYF. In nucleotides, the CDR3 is TGTGCCAGCACCCGTAGTCCCAGCTCTGGAAACACCATATATTTT.

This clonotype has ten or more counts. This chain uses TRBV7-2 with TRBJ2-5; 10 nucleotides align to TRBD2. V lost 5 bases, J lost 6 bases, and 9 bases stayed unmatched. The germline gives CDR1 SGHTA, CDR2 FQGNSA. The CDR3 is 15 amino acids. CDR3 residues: CASSPGTSVWKTQYF. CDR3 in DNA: TGTGCCAGCAGCCCCGGGACTAGCGTATGGAAGACCCAGTACTTC.

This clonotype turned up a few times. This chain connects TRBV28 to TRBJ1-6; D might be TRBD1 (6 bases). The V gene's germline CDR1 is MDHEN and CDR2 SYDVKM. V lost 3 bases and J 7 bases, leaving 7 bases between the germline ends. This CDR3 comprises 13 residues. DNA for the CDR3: TGTGCCAGCAGTTTCAGGGGAAATTCACCCCTCCACTTT. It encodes CASSFRGNSPLHF. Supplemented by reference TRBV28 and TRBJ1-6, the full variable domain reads DVKVTQSSRYLVKRTGEKVFLECVQDMDHENMFWYRQDPGLGLRLIYFSYDVKMKEKGDIPEGYSVSREKKERFSLILESASTNQTSMYLCASSFRGNSPLHFGNGTRLTVT.

The CDR3 loop is CASSYRLAGVGTDTQYF. The CDR3 DNA reads TGCGCCAGCAGCTACCGACTAGCGGGAGTTGGAACAGATACGCAGTATTTT. The chain couples TRBV5-1 to TRBJ2-3; 12 bases match TRBD2. With 3 bases clipped from V and 3 bases from J, the junction kept 8 bases outside the gene matches. The CDR3 loop spans 17 amino acids. Germline loops: CDR1 SGHRS, CDR2 YFSETQ.

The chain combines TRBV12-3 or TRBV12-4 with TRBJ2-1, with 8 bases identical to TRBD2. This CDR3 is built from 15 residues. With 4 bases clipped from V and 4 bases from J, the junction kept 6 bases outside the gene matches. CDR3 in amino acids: CASSSGLAPYNEQFF. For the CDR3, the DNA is TGTGCCAGCAGTTCCGGACTAGCCCCGTACAATGAGCAGTTCTTC.

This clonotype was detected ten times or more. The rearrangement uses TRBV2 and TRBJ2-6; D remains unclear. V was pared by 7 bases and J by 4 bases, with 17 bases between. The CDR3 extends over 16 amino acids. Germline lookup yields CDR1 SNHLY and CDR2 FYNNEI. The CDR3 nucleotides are TGTGCCAGCAAAACCCCCCTTTTGGACGGGGCCAACGTCCTGACTTTC. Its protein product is CASKTPLLDGANVLTF.